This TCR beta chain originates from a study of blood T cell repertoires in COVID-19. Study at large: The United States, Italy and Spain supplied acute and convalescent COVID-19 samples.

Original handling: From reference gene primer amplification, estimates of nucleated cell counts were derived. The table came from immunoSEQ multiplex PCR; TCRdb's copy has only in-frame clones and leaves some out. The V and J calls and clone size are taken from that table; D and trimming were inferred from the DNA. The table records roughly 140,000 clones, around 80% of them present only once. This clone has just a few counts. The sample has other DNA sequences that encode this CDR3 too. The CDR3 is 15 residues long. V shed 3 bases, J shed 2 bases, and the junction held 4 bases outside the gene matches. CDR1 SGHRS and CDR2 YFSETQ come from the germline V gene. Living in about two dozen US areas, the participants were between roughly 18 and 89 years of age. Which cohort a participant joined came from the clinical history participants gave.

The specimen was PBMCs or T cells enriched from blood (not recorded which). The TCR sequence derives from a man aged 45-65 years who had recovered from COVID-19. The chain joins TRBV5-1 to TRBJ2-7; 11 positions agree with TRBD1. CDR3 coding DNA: TGCGCCAGCAGCTCGGGACAGGGGGGAACCTACGAGCAGTACTTC. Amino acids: CASSSGQGGTYEQYF.